This T cell receptor (beta chain) was sequenced during a study of preoperative IRX-2 immunotherapy in early breast cancer. Clones were read by immunoSEQ multiplex PCR, and TCRdb kept only the in-frame ones, dropping some. In the table there are roughly 30,000 clones, over 75% of which are singletons. Noted treatment: preoperative locoregional IRX-2 cytokine immunotherapy. Samples came from a phase Ib trial of preoperative locoregional IRX-2 cytokine immunotherapy. Trimming pared 5 bases from V and 7 bases from J, leaving 15 bases between. The CDR3 is 14 residues long. Germline assignment: CDR1 MDHEN and CDR2 SYDVKM.

This TCR came from a human donor with breast cancer. The chain recombines TRBV28 with TRBJ2-1, with D unclear. This sample was taken from a patient treated with IRX-2 immunotherapy. The CDR3 region is CASSPYSVRNEQFF. The CDR3 DNA sequence: TGTGCCAGCAGTCCCTACAGTGTTAGGAATGAGCAGTTCTTC.